This T cell receptor beta chain is drawn from a study of T cell responses to AZD1222 COVID-19 vaccine. Points on this clone: The antigen remains unidentified.

J gave up 6 bases and V 6 bases, and 8 bases lay outside the gene matches. Looked up from germline, CDR1 is SGHTA and CDR2 is FQGTGA. The CDR3 is 16 amino acids. Some clones are missing from TCRdb's copy, which holds only in-frame ones; the method was immunoSEQ multiplex PCR. This sample has some 200,000 clones; just over 90% occur once, and the top ten carry over 0.85%. Study-level results: Donors were mostly white British, more females; clonal diversity possibly underestimated. The study identified only 6 or 7 AZD1222 recipients as seropositive at baseline.

This specimen consisted of peripheral blood, obtained on day 0 of AZD1222 vaccination. The source of this sequence is an adult in good health. This chain connects TRBV7-3 to TRBJ2-1; TRBD2 aligns across 13 bases. For the CDR3, the DNA is TGTGCCAGCAGTTTATCAGGACTAGCGGGGGTCAATGAGCAGTTCTTC. Translating it yields CASSLSGLAGVNEQFF.